This T cell receptor (beta chain) was found in a study of identical twins. Study-wide points: For cord blood, abundant beta clonotypes had fewer insertions, unlike memory repertoires, which showed none. Twin pairs had excess sharing that was weaker in beta out-of-frame sequences.

This clonotype was seen at least ten times. The antigen is undetermined. TCRdb re-called the 5' RACE reads with MiXCR, one entry per CDR3 protein. This sample yields about 220,000 distinct CDR3 sequences, of which less than 8% are seen a single time; 1.9% belongs to the top ten. This same sample was also part of a study on yellow fever vaccine responses in identical twins.

The material sequenced was memory (CD45RO+) T cells sorted from blood. This receptor was taken from a woman between 18 and 29 years old in good health.

As DNA, the CDR3 is TGTGCCAGCAGTTTAGGAGGTCCCGGGACTAATGAAAAACTGTTTTTT. Amino acid sequence: CASSLGGPGTNEKLFF. V and J are TRBV12-3 or TRBV12-4 and TRBJ1-4; D is undetermined. This CDR3 is 16 amino acids long. V dropped 1 base and J dropped 2 bases, with 11 bases sitting between them.